Below, 2 T cell receptor beta chains from the same sample are listed, as sequenced in a study of T cell responses to AZD1222 COVID-19 vaccine. The data were produced by immunoSEQ multiplex PCR, yet TCRdb's version contains in-frame clones alone and is incomplete. Of fewer than 110,000 clones listed, 87% are singletons. Sequencing was performed on peripheral blood, taken 28 days after the second AZD1222 dose. The receptors stem from an adult who received the AZD1222 COVID-19 vaccine.

This chain uses TRBV4-3 with TRBJ1-5; D is possibly TRBD1 (6 bases). Trimming stripped 4 bases from V and 1 base from J, with 11 bases between. Germline V gene lookup returns CDR1 LGHNA and CDR2 YSLEER. There are 15 residues in the CDR3. The CDR3 bases are TGCGCCAGCAGCCCGCACAGGGAAAGCAATCAGCCCCAGCATTTT. This sequence encodes CASSPHRESNQPQHF.

V gene TRBV6-5 combines with J gene TRBJ2-5; TRBD2 agrees at 9 bases. Trimming took 1 base from V and 4 from J; bases not matched to a gene: 4. This CDR3 region has 15 residues. The germline gives CDR1 MNHEY, CDR2 SVGAGI. CDR3 sequence reads: CASSYWRGGRETQYF. The CDR3 region has the DNA TGTGCCAGCAGTTACTGGCGGGGGGGCCGAGAGACCCAGTACTTC.